This record concerns one TCR beta chain sequence. The antigen is unknown. The germline V and J ends were trimmed by 8 bases and 5 bases, with 13 bases remaining between them. The CDR3 is made up of 13 amino acids. CDR1 is MNHEY and CDR2 is SVGAGI in the germline V gene. This entry belongs to a study of PD-1 blockade in classical Hodgkin lymphoma. Overall study results and limits: Complete responders had baseline diversity similar to newly diagnosed patients. Exclusion applied to patients who initiated nivolumab less than 1 year following ASCT. Whereas CD4+ TCR diversity had risen significantly by C4D1, CD8+ TCR diversity had not. Compared with healthy donors, newly diagnosed patients reportedly showed lower baseline TCR diversity.

The table came from immunoSEQ multiplex PCR; TCRdb's copy has only in-frame clones and leaves some out. The table has tens of thousands of clones, more than 80% seen once. Regarding time point: cycle 4 day 1 (C4D1), after 6 weeks of nivolumab. Every patient had relapsed following autologous stem cell transplantation, and cohorts differed in brentuximab vedotin exposure. This specimen consisted of peripheral blood mononuclear cells (PBMCs), obtained before the fourth cycle of nivolumab. This sequence joins TRBV6-5 and TRBJ2-4; possible D gene TRBD2, 5 bases. The sequence was collected from a human donor with classical Hodgkin lymphoma. CDR3 sequence: CASYDAGENIQYF. In DNA form, the CDR3 reads TGTGCCAGCTATGACGCGGGCGAAAACATTCAGTACTTC.